This T cell receptor beta chain comes out of a study of response to subunit inactivated influenza vaccine. This CDR3 spans 14 amino acids. With 11 bases clipped from V and 3 bases from J, the junction kept 9 bases outside the gene matches. The germline V gene has CDR1 SEHNR and CDR2 FQNEAQ (reference sequence). One entry per CDR3 protein results from TCRdb running MiXCR on the RT-PCR reads. The data show roughly 780,000 distinct CDR3 sequences, under 20% seen once. This sequence joins TRBV7-9 and TRBJ2-2, with 7 bases that match TRBD2. This receptor was taken from a man aged 45 to 65 who received an inactivated influenza vaccine. Sequenced material: PBMCs from blood, taken more than 4 days after vaccination. Here the CDR3 DNA reads TGTGCCCGCCACGGGGGGTCGCACACCGGGGAGCTGTTTTTT. Amino acids: CARHGGSHTGELFF.